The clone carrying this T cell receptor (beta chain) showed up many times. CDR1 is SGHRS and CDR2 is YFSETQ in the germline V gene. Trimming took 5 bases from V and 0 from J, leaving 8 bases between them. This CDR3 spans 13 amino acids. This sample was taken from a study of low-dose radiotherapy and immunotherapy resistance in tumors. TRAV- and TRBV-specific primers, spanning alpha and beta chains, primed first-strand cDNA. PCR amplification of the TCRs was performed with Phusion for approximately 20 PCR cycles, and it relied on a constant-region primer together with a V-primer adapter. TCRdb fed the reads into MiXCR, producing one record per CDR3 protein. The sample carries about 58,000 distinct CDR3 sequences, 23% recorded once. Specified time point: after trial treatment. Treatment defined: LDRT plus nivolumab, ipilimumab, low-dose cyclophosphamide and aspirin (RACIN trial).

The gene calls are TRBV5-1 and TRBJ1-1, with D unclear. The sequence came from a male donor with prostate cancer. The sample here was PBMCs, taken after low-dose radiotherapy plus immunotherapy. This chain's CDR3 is CASREGVNTEAFF. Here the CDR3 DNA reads TGCGCCAGCAGGGAGGGAGTGAACACTGAAGCTTTCTTT.